These 30 T cell receptor beta chains were all obtained from the same sample, sequenced in a study of blood T cell repertoires in COVID-19. Using immunoSEQ multiplex PCR, the repertoire was profiled, and TCRdb retains in-frame clones only, with some absent. The sample lists fewer than 350,000 clones; 75% to 95% were seen once. The specimen was peripheral blood. The source is a woman younger than 45 with COVID-19, enrolled during active disease.

This clone was observed once. The chain couples TRBV7-9 to TRBJ1-4, with D possibly TRBD1 on 6 matching bases. V was clipped by 5 bases and J by 4 bases, with 17 bases between them. The CDR3 has 16 amino acids. The germline gives CDR1 SEHNR, CDR2 FQNEAQ (reference sequence). CDR3 sequence (DNA): TGTGCCAGCAGCCACAACCGACAGGCGCGTAATGAAAAACTGTTTTTT. Amino acid sequence: CASSHNRQARNEKLFF.

The chain uses TRBV11-2 and TRBJ2-3, with TRBD1 matching over 9 bases. The CDR3 extends over 15 amino acids. Germline-derived CDR1 and CDR2 are SGHAT and FQNNGV. After removal of 5 bases from V and 2 bases from J, the junction contained 5 bases not matched to a gene. CDR3 residues: CASSRRDRVTDTQYF. The CDR3 DNA is TGTGCCAGCAGCCGCCGGGACAGGGTCACAGATACGCAGTATTTT.

This chain connects TRBV13 to TRBJ1-1, with a tentative D call TRBD1 (5 bases). The CDR3 is made up of 15 amino acids. Per germline, CDR1 PRHDT and CDR2 FYEKMQ (reference sequence). Trimming shortened V by 5 bases and J by 0 bases, and 13 bases separated the two germline ends. CDR3 nucleotides: TGTGCCAGCAGCCCCCAGGGTGCCATGAACACTGAAGCTTTCTTT. Amino acid sequence: CASSPQGAMNTEAFF.

The chain links TRBV29-1 to TRBJ2-3, with D hard to call. The CDR3 is 12 amino acids. Germline lookup yields CDR1 SQVTM and CDR2 ANQGSEA. Trimming removed 6 bases at V and 0 bases at J, with 7 bases between. CDR3 amino acids: CSVAPSTDTQYF. The CDR3 DNA reads TGCAGCGTAGCCCCTAGCACAGATACGCAGTATTTT.

The chain is built from TRBV18 and TRBJ2-7, with TRBD2 identical over 10 bases. This CDR3 is built from 15 residues. With V trimmed by 2 bases and J by 0 bases, 1 base remained unmatched. Germline V gene data show CDR1 as KGHSH and CDR2 as LQKENI. CDR3 in amino acids: CASSPTSGASYEQYF. CDR3 sequence (DNA): TGTGCCAGCTCACCAACTAGCGGGGCCTCCTACGAGCAGTACTTC.

The chain has TRBV5-1 and TRBJ1-3; possible D gene TRBD1, 5 bases. The CDR3 consists of 15 residues. Germline lookup yields CDR1 SGHRS and CDR2 YFSETQ. The V and J ends lost 1 base and 2 bases respectively, with 10 bases between them. In DNA form, the CDR3 reads TGCGCCAGCAGCTTGACTTCAGGGCCTGGAAACACCATATATTTT. Translation: CASSLTSGPGNTIYF.

This clone has at least ten counts. The gene calls are TRBV10-3 and TRBJ2-7; 10 bases map to TRBD1. CDR3 size: 14 residues. The V gene's germline CDR1 is ENHRY and CDR2 SYGVKD. V gave up 7 bases and J gave up 6 bases; unmatched junction bases: 9. CDR3 in amino acids: CAINPVGTGVEQYF. The CDR3 nucleotides are TGTGCCATCAACCCCGTTGGGACAGGGGTCGAGCAGTACTTC.

The V call is TRBV2, the J call TRBJ1-2; TRBD1 might be the D (6 bases). V was shortened by 2 bases and J by 1 base, with 11 bases between the two germline ends. The CDR3 has 15 amino acids. Germline V gene sequence: CDR1 SNHLY, CDR2 FYNNEI. CDR3 loop: CASSEMGRGNYGYTF. CDR3 nucleotide sequence: TGTGCCAGCAGTGAAATGGGCAGGGGTAACTATGGCTACACCTTC.

The chain recombines TRBV18 with TRBJ2-1; D call uncertain. The length of the CDR3 is 13 residues. V was trimmed by 0 bases and J by 8 bases, leaving 8 bases between them. From germline, CDR1 is KGHSH and CDR2 LQKENI. The CDR3 DNA reads TGTGCCAGCTCACCACCATCCCGAGATGAGCAGTTCTTC. This codes for CASSPPSRDEQFF.

This chain connects TRBV7-9 to TRBJ1-1; D remains unclear. The germline V gene has CDR1 SEHNR and CDR2 FQNEAQ (reference sequence). The CDR3 covers 13 residues. V shed 5 bases and J shed 5 bases, with 12 bases lying between them. The CDR3 region has the DNA TGTGCCAGCAGCCAACTTAGACATACTGAAGCTTTCTTT. As protein: CASSQLRHTEAFF.

V and J are TRBV11-3 and TRBJ2-5; 9 positions agree with TRBD1. V lost 1 base to trimming and J lost 2 bases; unmatched junction nucleotides: 8. This CDR3 comprises 17 residues. Per germline, CDR1 SGHNT and CDR2 YENEEA. Written as DNA, the CDR3 is TGTGCCAGCAGCTTAGGGACCAGGACAGGGGAACAAGAGACCCAGTACTTC. Protein sequence: CASSLGTRTGEQETQYF.

This sequence joins TRBV19 and TRBJ2-3, with D unresolved. V was trimmed by 6 bases and J by 1 base, leaving 5 bases between them. CDR3 length: 12 amino acids. Germline values: CDR1 LNHDA, CDR2 SQIVND (reference sequence). CDR3 DNA: TGTGCCAGTAGGCGCGGCACAGATACGCAGTATTTT. It codes for CASRRGTDTQYF. The full variable domain, in which reference TRBV19 and TRBJ2-3 provide the parts outside the CDR3, is DGGITQSPKYLFRKEGQNVTLSCEQNLNHDAMYWYRQDPGQGLRLIYYSQIVNDFQKGDIAEGYSVSREKKESFPLTVTSAQKNPTAFYLCASRRGTDTQYFGPGTRLTVL.

The genes are TRBV21-1 and TRBJ2-1; TRBD2, the table's D call, was not compared with the DNA. TRBV21-1 is recorded as a pseudogene. This CDR3 has 16 residues. CDR3 nucleotide sequence: TGTGCCAGCAGCAAAATAGTCAGACTAGCGAGAAATGAGCAGTTCTTC. Translation: CASSKIVRLARNEQFF.

This chain uses TRBV25-1 with TRBJ2-2; D ambiguous. The CDR3 sequence is 13 residues long. The germline V gene has CDR1 MGHDK and CDR2 SYGVNS. Deletions cut 2 bases from V and 6 bases from J, with 7 bases between. CDR3 in amino acids: CASSELSSGELFF. CDR3 sequence (DNA): TGTGCCAGCAGTGAACTCAGTTCCGGGGAGCTGTTTTTT.

This clone showed up just a few times. The chain links TRBV2 to TRBJ1-1; weak D call: TRBD1 (5 bases). Trimming removed 7 bases from V and 5 bases from J, with 20 bases in between. The germline V gene encodes CDR1 SNHLY and CDR2 FYNNEI. This CDR3 has 15 residues. The CDR3 loop reads CASTFFGGGSTEAFF. CDR3 coding DNA: TGTGCCAGCACTTTTTTCGGGGGGGGTAGTACTGAAGCTTTCTTT.

The V call is TRBV13, the J call TRBJ2-7; 7 bases line up with TRBD1. The CDR3 extends over 15 amino acids. Germline trimming cut 4 bases from V and 7 bases from J; bases unmatched to any gene: 13. From germline, CDR1 is PRHDT and CDR2 FYEKMQ (reference sequence). CDR3 DNA: TGTGCCAGCAGCTCCTACCCTACAGGGGTGGGGGAGCAGTACTTC. It translates to CASSSYPTGVGEQYF.

This chain joins TRBV11-3 and TRBJ2-1; weak D call: TRBD2 (5 bases). This CDR3 has 12 residues. Trimming cost V 5 bases and J 8 bases, with 10 bases left between them. Germline CDR1 is SGHNT and CDR2 is YENEEA. Here the CDR3 DNA reads TGTGCCAGCAGCCTCACTAGGGATGAGCAGTTCTTC. Encoded protein: CASSLTRDEQFF.

The rearrangement uses TRBV9 and TRBJ2-6; 8 bases agree with TRBD2. Trimming cost V 1 base and J 2 bases; bases outside gene matches: 2. The germline V gene encodes CDR1 SGDLS and CDR2 YYNGEE. The CDR3 runs 16 residues. The chain's CDR3 is CASSVTGGAGANVLTF. CDR3 DNA: TGTGCCAGCAGCGTAACGGGAGGGGCTGGGGCCAACGTCCTGACTTTC.

This clone was detected once. The V call is TRBV19, the J call TRBJ1-2, with TRBD1 identical over 8 bases. The CDR3 totals 12 residues. Germline CDR1 is LNHDA and CDR2 is SQIVND (reference sequence). Trimming at V came to 10 bases and at J to 2 bases, leaving 3 bases not matched to a gene. The DNA of the CDR3 is TGTGCCATCAGGACAGGGAACTATGGCTACACCTTC. This encodes CAIRTGNYGYTF.

The V gene is TRBV12-2, the J gene TRBJ1-2. TRBV12-2 is a pseudogene locus. The CDR3 spans 16 residues. CDR3 nucleotides: TGTGCAAGTCGCTTAGGTCGGGCGGGACTCTACTATGGCTACACCTTC. Translated, it gives CASRLGRAGLYYGYTF.

V gene TRBV4-1 combines with J gene TRBJ1-4, with D possibly matching TRBD1 (6 bases). In germline, CDR1 is MGHRA, CDR2 YSYEKL. CDR3 length: 13 residues. Deletions cut 4 bases from V and 3 bases from J, with 6 bases between. The DNA of the CDR3 is TGCGCCAGCAGCCGGGGGCCTAATGAAAAACTGTTTTTT. Encoded protein: CASSRGPNEKLFF.

V usage is TRBV4-2 and J usage is TRBJ1-5, with a tentative D call TRBD1 (6 bases). V lost 9 bases and J lost 3, with 18 bases in between. The CDR3 is made up of 15 amino acids. CDR1 is LGHNA and CDR2 is YNFKEQ in the germline V gene. The CDR3 loop is CASQGGGSPNQPQHF. Here the CDR3 DNA reads TGTGCCAGTCAGGGTGGGGGCTCCCCCAATCAGCCCCAGCATTTT.

The chain carries TRBV3-1 (or the pseudogene TRBV3-2) and TRBJ2-6; D is perhaps TRBD1 (6 bases). The CDR3 has 18 residues. The V gene lost 8 bases and the J gene lost 0 bases, with 20 bases spanning the gap. Germline V lookup: CDR1 LGHDT, CDR2 YNNKEL (reference sequence). CDR3 in DNA: TGTGCCAGCGGGCGTTTAGGGACATCTCACTCTGGGGCCAACGTCCTGACTTTC. It encodes CASGRLGTSHSGANVLTF.

The genes are TRBV25-1 and TRBJ2-7; D is possibly TRBD1 (6 bases). This CDR3 comprises 13 residues. Per germline, CDR1 MGHDK and CDR2 SYGVNS. The V gene lost 3 bases and the J gene lost 6 bases, with 12 bases spanning the gap. The CDR3 sequence: CASSDYRAGEQYF. Written as DNA, the CDR3 is TGTGCCAGCAGTGATTACAGGGCCGGCGAGCAGTACTTC.

The chain is built from TRBV6-5 and TRBJ2-1, with a weak D call TRBD1 (6 bases). Germline V CDR1 and CDR2: MNHEY, SVGAGI. The CDR3 sequence is 15 residues long. V was pared by 8 bases and J by 0 bases, with 14 bases between. The CDR3 loop is CASAPGQSSYNEQFF. CDR3 DNA: TGTGCCAGCGCCCCGGGACAAAGCTCCTACAATGAGCAGTTCTTC.

The chain employs TRBV15 and TRBJ2-7, with 10 bases matching TRBD1. V was pared by 0 bases and J by 1 base, with 3 bases of the junction left unmatched. Germline V CDR1 and CDR2: LNHNV, YYDKDF (reference sequence). CDR3 length equals 16 residues. CDR3 coding DNA: TGTGCCACCAGCAGAGATCTGGGACAGGGGTCCTACGAGCAGTACTTC. Residues: CATSRDLGQGSYEQYF.

V usage is TRBV24-1 and J usage is TRBJ2-5; the D gene is possibly TRBD2 (6 bases). The germline V and J ends were trimmed by 4 bases and 0 bases, with 11 bases remaining between them. The CDR3 spans 15 residues. Germline V CDR1 and CDR2: KGHDR, SFDVKD. The CDR3 bases are TGTGCCACCAGTGACAACCGCGGGGACCAAGAGACCCAGTACTTC. Translating it yields CATSDNRGDQETQYF.

The CDR3 bases are TGTGCCAGCAGCTTGTACCCCTACACAGGGGAGAATGAAAAACTGTTTTTT. It yields the protein CASSLYPYTGENEKLFF. This chain joins TRBV5-6 and TRBJ1-4, with TRBD1 identical over 7 bases. The CDR3 length is 17 residues. CDR1 is SGHDT and CDR2 is YYEEEE in the germline V gene. V was clipped by 1 base and J by 5 bases; unmatched bases: 11. Full variable domain (rest looked up from reference TRBV5-6 and TRBJ1-4): DAGVTQSPTHLIKTRGQQVTLRCSPKSGHDTVSWYQQALGQGPQFIFQYYEEEERQRGNFPDRFSGHQFPNYSSELNVNALLLGDSALYLCASSLYPYTGENEKLFFGSGTQLSVL.

The chain has TRBV5-1 and TRBJ2-1; 8 bases agree with TRBD1. CDR1 is SGHRS and CDR2 is YFSETQ in the germline V gene. The V and J ends lost 4 bases and 4 bases, in that order; junction bases with no gene match: 7. The CDR3 has 15 amino acids. The CDR3 bases are TGCGCCAGCAGCACTGGACAGGGAGGATACAATGAGCAGTTCTTC. Translation: CASSTGQGGYNEQFF.

J is TRBJ2-1 and V is TRBV5-6; possible D gene TRBD2, 5 bases. This CDR3 comprises 15 residues. CDR1 and CDR2 (germline): SGHDT, YYEEEE. V lost 0 bases and J lost 4, with 11 bases in between. As DNA, the CDR3 is TGTGCCAGCAGCTTGGGAGGGTATCGGTACAATGAGCAGTTCTTC. This gives the protein CASSLGGYRYNEQFF.